This T cell receptor beta chain comes out of a study of shared clonotypes between healthy human individuals. Sequenced by immunoSEQ multiplex PCR; TCRdb stores in-frame clones only, minus some. This sample has 780,000 or so clones; 55% to 80% occur once, and the top ten carry approximately 2%. This clone has a count of ten or more. V lost 7 bases to trimming and J lost 3 bases, with 6 bases between them. Germline CDR1 is WSHSY and CDR2 is SAAADI. The CDR3 runs to 11 residues. The chain carries TRBV10-2 and TRBJ1-1; D unresolved. The clonotype was recovered from a woman younger than 45 in good health. Material for sequencing was memory CD4+ T cells sorted from blood. Subset denoted: CD45RA-negative fraction. The CDR3 spells CASTIDTEAFF. The CDR3 nucleotides read TGCGCCAGCACCATCGACACTGAAGCTTTCTTT.